This entry concerns a single T cell receptor (beta chain). This entry is derived from a study of blood T cell repertoires in COVID-19. About the research overall: The United States, Italy and Spain were the sources of the acute and convalescent COVID-19 samples. The cDNA or gDNA used as material had been derived from T cells, B-cell-depleted T cells, or PBMCs.

In the authors' workflow: How many nucleated cells were present was estimated from reference gene primer amplification. This table comes from immunoSEQ multiplex PCR, and its TCRdb copy is limited to in-frame clones, with some not included. V and J calls and clone size are copied from that table; D and trimming were computed from the DNA. The sample holds approximately 350,000 clones; around 86% are singletons and the top ten take about 6%. Those enrolled in Seattle joined during active infection and were followed longitudinally afterward. V was clipped by 6 bases and J by 1 base, with 12 bases between them. Germline V gene sequence: CDR1 SGHRS, CDR2 YFSETQ. The CDR3 runs to 14 residues.

The sample comprised peripheral blood. The TCR originated in a woman between 50 and 59 years old with COVID-19, enrolled during active disease. The chain recombines TRBV5-1 with TRBJ2-3, with a weak D call TRBD2 (5 bases). In DNA, the CDR3 is TGCGCCAGCATGCCCGGGGATCGCACAGATACGCAGTATTTT. Amino acids: CASMPGDRTDTQYF.